The rows below give T cell receptor beta chains drawn from one sample of a study of cytomegalovirus exposure and HLA in healthy donors. The repertoire was sequenced with immunoSEQ multiplex PCR; TCRdb's copy has only in-frame clones and lacks some. The sample comprises approximately 120,000 clones, nearly 70% of which are singletons, and 5.4% rests with the top ten. The sample consisted of PBMCs. The source of these receptors is a woman in her 70s in good health and CMV-seropositive. CDR3s include the opening cysteine and the closing phenylalanine or tryptophan. Each record gives: J gene, clone size, V gene, D gene, CDR3 protein, CDR3 DNA. D genes are given only for firm matches. Clone sizes are given selectively: once, few, many, or a class where the clone is expanded.

j_gene: TRBJ1-3
abundance: -
v_gene: TRBV5-6
d_gene: -
CDR3aa: CASSFLQGSGNTIYF
CDR3nt: TGTGCCAGCAGCTTTTTACAGGGCTCTGGAAACACCATATATTTT

j_gene: TRBJ1-6
abundance: -
v_gene: TRBV30
d_gene: -
CDR3aa: CAWSHIARDIPYNSPLHF
CDR3nt: TGTGCCTGGAGTCATATTGCCAGGGATATTCCCTATAATTCACCCCTCCACTTT

j_gene: TRBJ2-5
abundance: few
v_gene: TRBV6-1
d_gene: -
CDR3aa: CASSVFHATGGRETQYF
CDR3nt: TGTGCCAGCAGTGTATTTCATGCAACAGGCGGCAGAGAGACCCAGTACTTC

j_gene: TRBJ1-2
abundance: -
v_gene: TRBV7-8
d_gene: -
CDR3aa: CASSLVGRDYGYTF
CDR3nt: TGTGCCAGCAGCTTAGTGGGCAGAGACTATGGCTACACCTTC

j_gene: TRBJ2-5
abundance: -
v_gene: TRBV5-6
d_gene: TRBD1
CDR3aa: CASSGGQGAWGETQYF
CDR3nt: TGTGCCAGCAGCGGCGGACAGGGGGCTTGGGGGGAGACCCAGTACTTC

j_gene: TRBJ1-1
abundance: -
v_gene: TRBV5-1
d_gene: -
CDR3aa: CASRLARANTEAFF
CDR3nt: TGCGCCAGCAGACTAGCCAGAGCGAACACTGAAGCTTTCTTT

j_gene: TRBJ2-2
abundance: -
v_gene: TRBV13
d_gene: -
CDR3aa: CASSRYANTGELFF
CDR3nt: TGTGCCAGCAGCCGGTACGCGAACACCGGGGAGCTGTTTTTT

j_gene: TRBJ2-7
abundance: -
v_gene: TRBV2
d_gene: TRBD2
CDR3aa: CASIGSGVGSYEQYF
CDR3nt: TGTGCCAGCATAGGGAGCGGGGTCGGCTCCTACGAGCAGTACTTC

j_gene: TRBJ2-7
abundance: -
v_gene: TRBV11-2
d_gene: -
CDR3aa: CASSPGQGGEQYF
CDR3nt: TGTGCCAGCAGCCCCGGACAGGGAGGGGAGCAGTACTTC

j_gene: TRBJ2-4
abundance: -
v_gene: TRBV5-6
d_gene: -
CDR3aa: CASSLFMLAKNIQYF
CDR3nt: TGTGCCAGCAGCTTGTTCATGTTAGCCAAAAACATTCAGTACTTC

j_gene: TRBJ1-5
abundance: -
v_gene: TRBV5-6
d_gene: -
CDR3aa: CASSLLGATQPQHF
CDR3nt: TGTGCCAGCAGCTTGCTTGGAGCCACTCAGCCCCAGCATTTT

j_gene: TRBJ1-4
abundance: -
v_gene: TRBV6-5
d_gene: -
CDR3aa: CASRRTGLGAEKLFF
CDR3nt: TGTGCCAGCAGAAGAACCGGGCTGGGAGCGGAAAAACTGTTTTTT

j_gene: TRBJ1-1
abundance: -
v_gene: TRBV6-5
d_gene: -
CDR3aa: CASSYSPTGTEAFF
CDR3nt: TGTGCCAGCAGTTACTCCCCGACGGGCACTGAAGCTTTCTTT

j_gene: TRBJ2-1
abundance: -
v_gene: TRBV7-2
d_gene: -
CDR3aa: CASSFHGSFEQFF
CDR3nt: TGTGCCAGCAGCTTCCACGGGTCGTTTGAGCAGTTCTTC

j_gene: TRBJ2-1
abundance: few
v_gene: TRBV29-1
d_gene: -
CDR3aa: CSVADRYNEQFF
CDR3nt: TGCAGCGTTGCCGACAGATACAATGAGCAGTTCTTC

j_gene: TRBJ1-1
abundance: -
v_gene: TRBV20-1
d_gene: -
CDR3aa: CSASVNTEAFF
CDR3nt: TGCAGTGCTTCAGTGAACACTGAAGCTTTCTTT

j_gene: TRBJ2-5
abundance: -
v_gene: TRBV6-6
d_gene: TRBD2
CDR3aa: CASSTSGGTEETQYF
CDR3nt: TGTGCCAGCTCCACTAGCGGGGGGACGGAAGAGACCCAGTACTTC

j_gene: TRBJ2-3
abundance: -
v_gene: TRBV11-3
d_gene: -
CDR3aa: CASSLGTGGNTQYF
CDR3nt: TGTGCCAGCAGCTTAGGTACAGGCGGTAATACGCAGTATTTT

j_gene: TRBJ1-6
abundance: -
v_gene: TRBV5-1
d_gene: TRBD1
CDR3aa: CASSFDRGGSPLHF
CDR3nt: TGCGCCAGCAGCTTCGACAGGGGAGGGTCACCCCTCCACTTT

j_gene: TRBJ2-3
abundance: -
v_gene: TRBV7-8
d_gene: TRBD2
CDR3aa: CASSLMSGVSTDTQYF
CDR3nt: TGTGCCAGCAGCTTAATGAGCGGGGTTAGCACAGATACGCAGTATTTT

j_gene: TRBJ2-2
abundance: -
v_gene: TRBV7-2
d_gene: TRBD2
CDR3aa: CASSPGGTSTNTGELFF
CDR3nt: TGTGCCAGCAGCCCCGGAGGGACTAGCACCAACACCGGGGAGCTGTTTTTT

j_gene: TRBJ1-5
abundance: once
v_gene: TRBV10-1
d_gene: -
CDR3aa: CASSPTGNRNQPQHF
CDR3nt: TGCGCCAGCAGTCCCACAGGGAACCGCAATCAGCCCCAGCATTTT

j_gene: TRBJ1-6
abundance: -
v_gene: TRBV30
d_gene: TRBD1
CDR3aa: CAWGPGQGGSPLHF
CDR3nt: TGTGCCTGGGGTCCGGGACAGGGGGGATCACCCCTCCACTTT

j_gene: TRBJ1-1
abundance: -
v_gene: TRBV18
d_gene: -
CDR3aa: CASSPPTQQGMKAFF
CDR3nt: TGTGCCAGCTCACCACCAACGCAGCAGGGGATGAAAGCTTTCTTT

j_gene: TRBJ1-2
abundance: -
v_gene: TRBV4-1
d_gene: -
CDR3aa: CASSRQAPGSNGYTF
CDR3nt: TGCGCCAGCAGCCGCCAAGCCCCAGGGTCTAATGGCTACACCTTC

j_gene: TRBJ1-2
abundance: -
v_gene: TRBV6-1
d_gene: -
CDR3aa: CASSEITVVGYTF
CDR3nt: TGTGCCAGCAGTGAAATCACAGTGGTCGGCTACACCTTC

j_gene: TRBJ2-4
abundance: once
v_gene: TRBV5-1
d_gene: TRBD1
CDR3aa: CASSSPPTPGQGHIQYF
CDR3nt: TGCGCCAGCAGCTCTCCACCAACACCGGGACAGGGGCACATTCAGTACTTC

j_gene: TRBJ2-3
abundance: few
v_gene: TRBV4-1
d_gene: -
CDR3aa: CASSQGVGLGTDTQYF
CDR3nt: TGCGCCAGCAGCCAAGGGGTGGGACTCGGCACAGATACGCAGTATTTT

j_gene: TRBJ2-1
abundance: -
v_gene: TRBV10-3
d_gene: TRBD1
CDR3aa: CAIRDRDNEQFF
CDR3nt: TGTGCCATCAGGGACAGGGACAATGAGCAGTTCTTC

j_gene: TRBJ2-1
abundance: -
v_gene: TRBV7-2
d_gene: TRBD2
CDR3aa: CASSLGPLAGAYNEQFF
CDR3nt: TGTGCCAGCAGCTTAGGTCCCCTAGCGGGGGCGTACAATGAGCAGTTCTTC

j_gene: TRBJ1-1
abundance: few
v_gene: TRBV4-3
d_gene: TRBD1
CDR3aa: CASRTTGLNTEAFF
CDR3nt: TGCGCCAGCAGAACGACAGGGTTGAACACTGAAGCTTTCTTT

j_gene: TRBJ1-2
abundance: once
v_gene: TRBV30
d_gene: TRBD1
CDR3aa: CAWVPPSGGYGYTF
CDR3nt: TGTGCCTGGGTCCCCCCTTCAGGGGGCTATGGCTACACCTTC